The 31 T cell receptor beta chains given below trace back to one sample, sequenced in a study of cytomegalovirus exposure and HLA in healthy donors. PCR used 60 Vbeta primers and 13 Jbeta primers. Sequenced by immunoSEQ multiplex PCR; TCRdb stores in-frame clones only, minus some. The sample data list some 120,000 clones. The sequenced material came from PBMCs. These receptors were collected from a woman aged 55-69 years in good health and CMV-seronegative.

The chain couples TRBV5-1 to TRBJ1-2; unclear D gene. The germline V and J ends were trimmed by 3 bases and 4 bases, with 10 bases remaining between them. The CDR3 has 13 residues. Per the germline V gene, CDR1 is SGHRS and CDR2 is YFSETQ. DNA of the CDR3: TGCGCCAGCAGCTCCGGACGGGGCTATGGCTACACCTTC. Residues: CASSSGRGYGYTF.

The chain is built from TRBV6-1 and TRBJ1-4, with TRBD1 as a possible D gene (5 bases). CDR3 length: 15 residues. V was trimmed by 8 bases and J by 0 bases, leaving 13 bases between them. CDR1 is MNHNS, CDR2 SASEGT, per germline. In DNA form, the CDR3 reads TGTGCCAGCGGGCGGGACTCCACAACTAATGAAAAACTGTTTTTT. Protein product: CASGRDSTTNEKLFF.

This rearrangement joins TRBV6-5 to TRBJ1-1; a weak D match, TRBD1 (6 bases). Trimming removed 0 bases from V and 9 bases from J, with 17 bases in between. CDR3 size: 15 residues. Looked up from germline, CDR1 is MNHEY and CDR2 is SVGAGI. CDR3 region: CASSYSNQGTTQAFF. CDR3 DNA sequence: TGTGCCAGCAGTTACTCGAACCAGGGGACCACCCAAGCTTTCTTT.

V is TRBV5-4 and J is TRBJ1-1, with D unclear. The CDR3 length is 13 residues. The germline V gene has CDR1 SGHNT and CDR2 YYREEE (reference sequence). The V end was cut by 4 bases, the J end by 11 bases, with 18 bases between. In DNA form, the CDR3 reads TGTGCCAGCAGCCAAGAGCCCGAGGATATGGCTTTCTTT. This translates into CASSQEPEDMAFF.

This rearrangement joins TRBV21-1 to TRBJ1-2; no check of the table's D call, TRBD1, against the DNA was made. TRBV21-1 corresponds to a pseudogene. The CDR3 loop spans 15 amino acids. The CDR3 coding sequence is TGTGCCAGCAGCCCAAAGATTAACAGGGACTATGGCTACACCTTC. Its translation is CASSPKINRDYGYTF.

V and J are TRBV5-1 and TRBJ2-7, with D maybe TRBD1 (6 bases). The CDR3 contains 14 residues. Germline values: CDR1 SGHRS, CDR2 YFSETQ. V shed 4 bases and J shed 4 bases, with 15 bases lying between them. This CDR3 reads CASSGTGLRYEQYF. The DNA for the CDR3 is TGCGCCAGCAGCGGCACAGGGCTAAGGTACGAGCAGTACTTC.

J is TRBJ1-6 and V is TRBV5-7; D is undetermined. TRBV5-7 falls under the ORF class, with uncertain function. This CDR3 is 12 amino acids long. V lost 4 bases to trimming and J lost 12 bases, with 11 bases between them. CDR3 protein: CASSTRYIPLHF. The CDR3 DNA reads as TGTGCCAGCAGCACTAGGTATATACCCCTCCACTTT.

The rearrangement links TRBV2 to TRBJ2-4, with 8 positions matching TRBD1. The CDR3 totals 14 residues. Germline V gives CDR1 SNHLY, CDR2 FYNNEI. J was trimmed by 8 bases and V by 5 bases; bases with no gene match: 8. CDR3 region: CASSKTGQGYIQYF. The CDR3 DNA is TGTGCCAGCAGTAAAACAGGACAGGGTTACATTCAGTACTTC.

The genes are TRBV28 and TRBJ2-5, with TRBD2 matching over 10 bases. The J call may not be correct, given that the DNA end is closer to TRBJ2-7. The germline CDR1 and CDR2 sequences are MDHEN and SYDVKM. This CDR3 region has 14 residues. The CDR3 reads CASSPSGRAYEQYF. The CDR3 DNA sequence: TGTGCCAGCAGTCCGAGCGGGAGGGCCTACGAGCAGTACTTC.

The chain recombines TRBV28 with TRBJ1-2; possible D gene TRBD1, 5 bases. V lost 7 bases and J 8 bases, leaving 11 bases between the germline ends. CDR3 size: 11 residues. Looked up from germline, CDR1 is MDHEN and CDR2 is SYDVKM. The CDR3 bases are TGTGCCAGCACAAAGGGGCTCGGCTACACCTTC. It yields the protein CASTKGLGYTF.

This chain connects TRBV6-5 to TRBJ1-2, with 7 bases that match TRBD1. V was clipped by 8 bases and J by 4 bases; unmatched bases: 13. Per the germline V gene, CDR1 is MNHEY and CDR2 is SVGAGI. The CDR3 runs 15 residues. The CDR3 DNA reads TGTGCCAGCGGGAAGTCCGCAGGGGGAAGCTATGGCTACACCTTC. Encoded protein: CASGKSAGGSYGYTF.

V usage is TRBV30 and J usage is TRBJ2-5, with 7 bases that match TRBD1. Unmatched junction bases numbered 11, after V lost 0 bases and J lost 4 bases. This CDR3 is built from 16 residues. The germline CDR1 and CDR2 sequences are GTSNPN and SVGIG (reference sequence). CDR3 amino acids: CAWSVGKSSGGETQYF. The DNA of the CDR3 is TGTGCCTGGAGTGTAGGCAAGTCCTCAGGGGGAGAGACCCAGTACTTC.

V gene TRBV2 combines with J gene TRBJ2-4; TRBD1 matches 8 bases. The V gene's germline CDR1 is SNHLY and CDR2 FYNNEI. Unmatched junction bases numbered 15, after V lost 2 bases and J lost 6 bases. The CDR3 spans 18 residues. The CDR3 DNA sequence: TGTGCCAGCAGTGAATTTGGGGGACAGGTCTCATGGGGAAACATTCAGTACTTC. It encodes CASSEFGGQVSWGNIQYF. Full variable domain (missing parts from reference TRBV2 and TRBJ2-4): EPEVTQTPSHQVTQMGQEVILRCVPISNHLYFYWYRQILGQKVEFLVSFYNNEISEKSEIFDDQFSVERPDGSNFTLKIRSTKLEDSAMYFCASSEFGGQVSWGNIQYFGAGTRLSVL.

This chain links TRBV30 with TRBJ2-5; 14 positions match TRBD2. V dropped 2 bases and J dropped 6; count of bases not matched to a gene: 11. Germline V gives CDR1 GTSNPN, CDR2 SVGIG (reference sequence). This CDR3 has 17 residues. In DNA, the CDR3 is TGTGCCTGGAGTCCAAACTGGACTAGCGGGAGGAGGCAGACCCAGTACTTC. Amino acids: CAWSPNWTSGRRQTQYF.

The CDR3 nucleotides read TGCAGCGTTGAGCGGACAGAGAACACTGAAGCTTTCTTT. Protein: CSVERTENTEAFF. This chain connects TRBV29-1 to TRBJ1-1, with D tentatively TRBD1 (6 bases). The germline V gene has CDR1 SQVTM and CDR2 ANQGSEA. V was trimmed by 3 bases and J by 1 base, leaving 9 bases between them. This CDR3 spans 13 amino acids.

The rearrangement uses TRBV6-6 and TRBJ2-3; 8 bases line up with TRBD1. This CDR3 spans 16 amino acids. V dropped 5 bases and J dropped 5; count of bases not matched to a gene: 12. Germline CDR1 MNHNY, CDR2 SVGAGI (reference sequence). The CDR3 DNA follows: TGTGCCAGCAGTACAACCAGGACAGGGCATCGAGATACGCAGTATTTT. Its protein is CASSTTRTGHRDTQYF.

The chain carries TRBV10-3 and TRBJ1-2; 7 bases agree with TRBD1. CDR3 length: 13 residues. In germline, CDR1 is ENHRY, CDR2 SYGVKD. With 4 bases clipped from V and 7 bases from J, the junction kept 6 bases outside the gene matches. CDR3 nucleotide sequence: TGTGCCATCAGTGTGGGGACAGAAGGTGGCTACACCTTC. It specifies CAISVGTEGGYTF.

The DNA for the CDR3 is TGTGCCAGCAGTTCCGCGGGAGCTAGCACAGATACGCAGTATTTT. Translated, it gives CASSSAGASTDTQYF. The chain recombines TRBV6-6 with TRBJ2-3, with 7 bases matching TRBD2. This CDR3 is 15 amino acids long. V gave up 4 bases and J gave up 0 bases; unmatched junction bases: 4. Germline CDR1 is MNHNY and CDR2 is SVGAGI (reference sequence).

V is TRBV7-2 and J is TRBJ2-1; tentative D call: TRBD1 (5 bases). Germline-derived CDR1 and CDR2 are SGHTA and FQGNSA. The CDR3 extends over 16 amino acids. Trimming left V 1 base short and J 6 bases short, with 16 bases between. The CDR3 DNA is TGTGCCAGCAGCTTAGTTGCGGCTATTAGGGGCAATGAGCAGTTCTTC. The encoded protein is CASSLVAAIRGNEQFF.

The chain employs TRBV5-1 and TRBJ2-5, with D hard to call. The J call could be wrong; TRBJ2-7 is a better fit for the DNA end. CDR3 length: 15 amino acids. From germline, CDR1 is SGHRS and CDR2 YFSETQ. The CDR3 sequence: CASSLGHSLTYEQYF. CDR3 bases: TGCGCCAGCAGCTTGGGCCATTCTCTTACCTACGAGCAGTACTTC.

This chain uses TRBV5-4 with TRBJ1-2; 9 nucleotides match TRBD1. Germline CDR1 SGHNT, CDR2 YYREEE (reference sequence). The CDR3 spans 14 residues. V lost 3 bases and J lost 8; bases outside the gene matches: 8. Here the CDR3 reads CASSSNRDRAGYTF. The CDR3 coding sequence is TGTGCCAGCAGCTCCAACCGGGACAGGGCAGGCTACACCTTC.

V gene TRBV9 combines with J gene TRBJ2-7; 9 nucleotides match TRBD2. This CDR3 is built from 14 residues. The germline V gene encodes CDR1 SGDLS and CDR2 YYNGEE. The V segment lost 4 bases and the J segment 0 bases; nucleotides outside the gene matches: 2. The CDR3 sequence: CASSRLAASYEQYF. The CDR3 DNA is TGTGCCAGCAGCAGACTAGCGGCCTCCTACGAGCAGTACTTC.

This rearrangement joins TRBV5-1 to TRBJ2-3; no reliable D call. Deletions cut 0 bases from V and 0 bases from J, with 5 bases between. From germline, CDR1 is SGHRS and CDR2 YFSETQ. CDR3 size: 14 residues. DNA for the CDR3: TGCGCCAGCAGCTTGGACGGGAGCACAGATACGCAGTATTTT. Protein sequence: CASSLDGSTDTQYF.

The chain employs TRBV28 and TRBJ2-7, with D possibly being TRBD1 (6 bases). Germline lookup yields CDR1 MDHEN and CDR2 SYDVKM. This CDR3 region has 14 residues. The germline V and J ends were trimmed by 3 bases and 2 bases, with 11 bases remaining between them. In DNA form, the CDR3 reads TGTGCCAGCAGTTTTCGAGGGGACACCTACGAGCAGTACTTC. Translation gives CASSFRGDTYEQYF.

As regards this clone: Other DNA sequences from this sample encode an identical CDR3 as well. The rearrangement links TRBV2 to TRBJ2-1; 7 positions agree with TRBD1. Germline trimming cut 1 base from V and 0 bases from J; bases unmatched to any gene: 0. This CDR3 is built from 15 residues. CDR1 SNHLY and CDR2 FYNNEI come from the germline V gene. Here the CDR3 reads CASSEDRGSYNEQFF. The DNA of the CDR3 is TGTGCCAGCAGTGAAGACAGGGGCTCCTACAATGAGCAGTTCTTC.

The chain employs TRBV4-1 and TRBJ2-3; D unclear. V was trimmed by 1 base and J by 1 base, leaving 18 bases between them. This CDR3 is 18 amino acids long. CDR1 and CDR2 from the germline V gene are MGHRA and YSYEKL. The CDR3 is CASSQGSLALRGTDTQYF. The CDR3 coding sequence is TGCGCCAGCAGCCAAGGGTCTTTGGCCCTCCGGGGCACAGATACGCAGTATTTT.

The V gene is TRBV10-3, the J gene TRBJ1-1; D not certain. The V gene's germline CDR1 is ENHRY and CDR2 SYGVKD. The CDR3 loop spans 12 amino acids. V was pared by 8 bases and J by 2 bases, with 9 bases between. The CDR3 loop reads CAIGGTNTEAFF. CDR3 coding DNA: TGTGCCATCGGAGGTACAAACACTGAAGCTTTCTTT.

The CDR3 bases are TGTGCCAGCAGCCCCCCGGGTTCCTACGAGCAGTACTTC. Residues: CASSPPGSYEQYF. The V call is TRBV7-6, the J call TRBJ2-7, with D unclear. V lost 5 bases and J lost 1, with 9 bases in between. Germline assignment: CDR1 SGHVS and CDR2 FNYEAQ. This CDR3 comprises 13 residues.

V is TRBV25-1 and J is TRBJ2-7, with TRBD1 as a possible D gene (6 bases). The CDR3 is 12 residues long. The germline gives CDR1 MGHDK, CDR2 SYGVNS. Trimming took off 4 bases at V and 7 bases at J, with 11 bases between the two ends. This CDR3 reads CASSAQGIEQYF. In DNA form, the CDR3 reads TGTGCCAGCAGTGCACAGGGTATTGAGCAGTACTTC.

With regard to this clone: A read error may account for a junction end that differs from germline. This chain links TRBV7-7 with TRBJ1-4; 8 bases are a match to TRBD1. Germline values: CDR1 SSHAT, CDR2 FNYEAQ (reference sequence). This CDR3 region has 13 residues. CDR3 protein: CASSPGQGEKLFF. For the CDR3, the DNA is TGTGCTAGCAGCCCAGGACAGGGAGAAAAACTGTTTTTT.

This chain connects TRBV28 to TRBJ1-2; the match to TRBD1 covers 8 bases. V gave up 6 bases and J gave up 8 bases; unmatched junction bases: 11. CDR3 size: 14 residues. Germline CDR1 MDHEN, CDR2 SYDVKM. The CDR3 is CASSQGAGAKGYTF. CDR3 bases: TGTGCCAGCAGCCAGGGGGCCGGCGCGAAGGGCTACACCTTC.